These 2 T cell receptor beta chains came from one sample sequenced in a study of graft-versus-host responses after intestinal transplantation. Repertoires were generated with immunoSEQ multiplex PCR, while TCRdb's copy carries only in-frame clones and drops some. The table lists around 21,000 clones, less than 40% of them singletons, with 9.2% in the top ten. The plating included around 200,000 irradiated, violet-dye-labeled stimulator cells together with around 200,000 CFSE-labeled responder cells. Sequences were derived from alloreactive CD8+ T cells from a mixed lymphocyte reaction culture, sampled before intestinal transplant. Subset defined: CFSE-low proliferating T cells sorted from approximately 6-day pre-transplant mixed lymphocyte reaction (GvH or HvG direction). Receptors were obtained from a human patient who received an intestinal transplant.

This clone was seen a handful of times. J is TRBJ2-1 and V is TRBV6-6; tentative D call: TRBD1 (6 bases). Trimming left V 2 bases short and J 9 bases short, with 8 bases between. The CDR3 covers 12 residues. CDR1 is MNHNY, CDR2 SVGAGI, per germline (reference sequence). DNA for the CDR3: TGTGCCAGCAGTTACGGCAGGGGTGAGCAGTTCTTC. The encoded protein is CASSYGRGEQFF.

This clone has a handful of counts. The V and J genes are TRBV27 and TRBJ2-7; 8 nucleotides line up with TRBD2. Germline CDR1 and CDR2: MNHEY and SMNVEV (reference sequence). The CDR3 is 14 residues long. The V gene end was trimmed by 2 bases and the J gene end by 3 bases; junction bases not matched to a gene: 3. In DNA form, the CDR3 reads TGTGCCAGCAGTTTAAGCGGGAGTCTCTACGAGCAGTACTTC. This translates into CASSLSGSLYEQYF.